Listed here are 8 T cell receptor beta chains from one sample, sequenced in a study of early T cells in non-severe SARS-CoV-2 infection (dated by TCRdb to the early 2020s). The receptor library was made with 5' RACE. TCRdb names NextSeq 500 as the instrument used. The public reads were quality trimmed at Q25 with fastp and then assembled into clones with MiXCR by TCRdb, keeping productive beta chains. Duplicate CDR3 protein sequences are folded into a single record with the most common DNA and genes. The sample table holds about 31,000 distinct CDR3 sequences, of which under 7% were seen once. Together, the top ten hold about 20% of the sample. The specimen was whole blood. These receptors originate from an adult who was a healthcare worker with PCR-confirmed SARS-CoV-2 infection or an uninfected control (not recorded which).

The sample holds many counts of this clonotype. The chain uses TRBV12-3 or TRBV12-4 and TRBJ1-2, with 9 nucleotides matching TRBD1. V was clipped by 5 bases and J by 4 bases; unmatched bases: 8. The CDR3 length is 15 residues. The CDR3 protein is CASSIGQGPIYGYTF. The CDR3 nucleotides are TGTGCCAGCAGTATTGGACAGGGGCCCATCTATGGCTACACCTTC.

This clonotype has at least ten counts. The chain couples TRBV6-2 or TRBV6-3 to TRBJ2-1, with TRBD1 matching over 10 bases. Looked up from germline, CDR1 is MNHEY and CDR2 is SVGEGT. The trim removed 2 bases at V and 8 bases at J, leaving 12 bases unmatched. The CDR3 length is 17 residues. Here the CDR3 reads CASSYDPGDRGNHEQFF. The CDR3 nucleotides read TGTGCCAGCAGTTACGACCCTGGGGACAGGGGAAATCATGAGCAGTTCTTC.

The V and J genes are TRBV20-1 and TRBJ2-1; D is unclear. V gave up 6 bases and J gave up 11 bases, with 14 bases separating them. This CDR3 is built from 11 residues. Looked up from germline, CDR1 is DFQATT and CDR2 is SNEGSKA (reference sequence). The CDR3 is CSASTNFKQFF. The CDR3 coding sequence is TGCAGTGCCTCCACCAACTTCAAGCAGTTCTTC.

This clonotype was counted ten times or more. The rearrangement links TRBV12-3 or TRBV12-4 to TRBJ1-1, with D unresolved. V lost 8 bases and J lost 3, with 7 bases in between. There are 11 residues in the CDR3. CDR3 amino acids: CASLKDTEAFF. The CDR3 bases are TGTGCCAGCCTTAAGGACACTGAAGCTTTCTTT.

V and J are TRBV10-2 and TRBJ2-7; D not resolved. CDR1 and CDR2 (germline): WSHSY, SAAADI. With 0 bases removed from V and 3 bases from J, the gap between germline ends came to 15 bases. The CDR3 is 16 amino acids. The CDR3 reads CASSESSPNPYYEQYF. In DNA, the CDR3 is TGCGCCAGCAGTGAGTCGAGTCCTAACCCGTACTACGAGCAGTACTTC.

This clonotype was counted many times. J is TRBJ2-3 and V is TRBV20-1; D unclear. The length of the CDR3 is 12 residues. Germline V CDR1 and CDR2: DFQATT, SNEGSKA (reference sequence). The V end lost 2 bases, the J end lost 6 bases, and 9 bases lay between the germline ends. The CDR3 region has the DNA TGCAGTGCTAGATACCGGGCGGATACGCAGTATTTT. It encodes CSARYRADTQYF.

This chain joins TRBV7-9 and TRBJ1-1; 7 bases line up with TRBD1. V gave up 2 bases and J gave up 4 bases; unmatched junction bases: 4. CDR1 is SEHNR, CDR2 FQNEAQ, per germline (reference sequence). The CDR3 length is 14 residues. The CDR3 reads CASSLQGGLTEAFF. For the CDR3, the DNA is TGTGCCAGCAGCTTACAGGGGGGACTCACTGAAGCTTTCTTT.

The sample holds many counts of this clonotype. This rearrangement joins TRBV20-1 to TRBJ1-1; TRBD1 might be the D (5 bases). The CDR3 is 13 residues long. With 5 bases removed from V and 2 bases from J, the gap between germline ends came to 12 bases. Germline V gives CDR1 DFQATT, CDR2 SNEGSKA (reference sequence). The DNA of the CDR3 is TGCAGTGCTCTCCGGGGGGGTAACACTGAAGCTTTCTTT. The encoded protein is CSALRGGNTEAFF.